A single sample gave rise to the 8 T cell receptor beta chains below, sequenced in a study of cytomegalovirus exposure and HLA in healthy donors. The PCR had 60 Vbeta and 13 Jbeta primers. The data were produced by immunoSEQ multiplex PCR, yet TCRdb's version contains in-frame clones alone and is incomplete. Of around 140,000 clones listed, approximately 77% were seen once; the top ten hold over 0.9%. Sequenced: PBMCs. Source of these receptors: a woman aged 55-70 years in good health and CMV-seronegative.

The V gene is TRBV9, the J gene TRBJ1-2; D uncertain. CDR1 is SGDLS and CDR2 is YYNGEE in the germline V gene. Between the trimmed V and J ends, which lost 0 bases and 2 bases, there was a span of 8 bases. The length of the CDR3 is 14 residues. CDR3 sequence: CASSVGSGNYGYTF. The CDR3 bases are TGTGCCAGCAGCGTAGGATCCGGGAACTATGGCTACACCTTC.

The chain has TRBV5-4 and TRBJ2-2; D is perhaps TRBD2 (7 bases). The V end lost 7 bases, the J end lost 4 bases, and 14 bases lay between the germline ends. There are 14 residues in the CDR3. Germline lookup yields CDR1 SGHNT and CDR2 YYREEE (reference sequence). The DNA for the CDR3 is TGTGCCAGCGGCACGGGGGGCCGCACCGGGGAGCTGTTTTTT. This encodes CASGTGGRTGELFF.

CDR3 coding DNA: TGTGCCACCAGCAGCACCCCAGGGGCAGCCCCAGGTGGCTATGGCTACACCTTC. It yields the protein CATSSTPGAAPGGYGYTF. The chain carries TRBV15 and TRBJ1-2; the D gene is possibly TRBD1 (6 bases). Germline CDR1 reads LNHNV; CDR2 reads YYDKDF (reference sequence). V lost 3 bases, J lost 4 bases, and 24 bases lay in between. This CDR3 is built from 18 residues.

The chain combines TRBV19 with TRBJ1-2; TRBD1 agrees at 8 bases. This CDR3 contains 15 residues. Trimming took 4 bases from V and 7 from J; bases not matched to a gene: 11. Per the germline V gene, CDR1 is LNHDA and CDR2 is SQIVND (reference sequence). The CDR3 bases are TGTGCCAGTAGTAATCAGGGGGCGGGTTCCGCTGGCTACACCTTC. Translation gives CASSNQGAGSAGYTF.

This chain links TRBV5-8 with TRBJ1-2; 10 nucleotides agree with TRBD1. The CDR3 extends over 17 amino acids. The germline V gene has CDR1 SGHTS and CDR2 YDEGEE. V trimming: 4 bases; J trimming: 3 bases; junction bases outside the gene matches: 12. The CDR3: CASSGGDRGHWDYGYTF. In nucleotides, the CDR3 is TGTGCCAGCAGCGGGGGGGACAGGGGTCATTGGGACTATGGCTACACCTTC.

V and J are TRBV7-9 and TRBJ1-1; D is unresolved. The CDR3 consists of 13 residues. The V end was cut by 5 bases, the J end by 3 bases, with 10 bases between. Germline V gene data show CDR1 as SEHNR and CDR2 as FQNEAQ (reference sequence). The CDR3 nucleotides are TGTGCCAGCAGCCCAGAGGTGGACACTGAAGCTTTCTTT. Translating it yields CASSPEVDTEAFF.

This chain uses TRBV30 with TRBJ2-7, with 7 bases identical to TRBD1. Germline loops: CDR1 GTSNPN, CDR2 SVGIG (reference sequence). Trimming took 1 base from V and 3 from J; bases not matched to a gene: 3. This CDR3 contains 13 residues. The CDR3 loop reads CAWSAGQNYEQYF. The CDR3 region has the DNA TGTGCCTGGAGTGCGGGACAGAACTACGAGCAGTACTTC.

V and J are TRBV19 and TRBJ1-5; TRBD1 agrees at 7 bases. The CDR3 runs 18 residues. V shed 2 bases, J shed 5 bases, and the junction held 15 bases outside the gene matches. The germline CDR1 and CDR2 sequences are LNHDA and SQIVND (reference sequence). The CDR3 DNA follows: TGTGCCAGTAGTATAAGACCAGGTGGCAGGGGGGACGATCAGCCCCAGCATTTT. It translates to CASSIRPGGRGDDQPQHF.